Presented here are 27 T cell receptor beta chains from one specimen sequenced in a study of blood T cell repertoires in COVID-19. Data came from immunoSEQ multiplex PCR; TCRdb stores just in-frame clones and leaves some out. The sample records tens of thousands of clones, 70% to 75% being singletons. The sample comprised peripheral blood. Receptors originate from a woman aged 65 to 85 with acute or convalescent COVID-19.

This chain connects TRBV19 to TRBJ1-2; D may be TRBD1 (6 bases). This CDR3 has 16 amino acids. Trimming took 3 bases from V and 6 from J, leaving 20 bases between them. From germline, CDR1 is LNHDA and CDR2 SQIVND (reference sequence). CDR3 amino acids: CASSMGTGNRLDGYTF. The DNA of the CDR3 is TGTGCCAGTAGTATGGGCACAGGGAATAGGCTCGATGGCTACACCTTC.

The genes are TRBV19 and TRBJ1-4, with D possibly matching TRBD1 (6 bases). The CDR3 covers 14 residues. V was clipped by 10 bases and J by 0 bases, with 12 bases between them. Germline V lookup: CDR1 LNHDA, CDR2 SQIVND (reference sequence). Here the CDR3 DNA reads TGTGCCACCTCCCGGACAGCAACTAATGAAAAACTGTTTTTT. It translates to CATSRTATNEKLFF.

J is TRBJ2-2 and V is TRBV30, with 10 bases lining up with TRBD2. The CDR3 contains 14 residues. Germline V CDR1 and CDR2: GTSNPN, SVGIG (reference sequence). After removal of 7 bases from V and 5 bases from J, the junction contained 7 bases not matched to a gene. CDR3 nucleotides: TGTGCCTTAGGGGGACTAGCGCAAACCGGGGAGCTGTTTTTT. This gives the protein CALGGLAQTGELFF.

The J gene is TRBJ2-7, the V gene TRBV15, with D unresolved. V was cut by 3 bases and J by 3 bases, with 12 bases left in between. The CDR3 contains 14 residues. CDR1 is LNHNV and CDR2 is YYDKDF in the germline V gene (reference sequence). CDR3 protein: CATSSEAPNYEQYF. Here the CDR3 DNA reads TGTGCCACCAGCAGCGAAGCGCCAAACTACGAGCAGTACTTC. Combining the CDR3 with reference TRBV15 and TRBJ2-7 gives the whole variable domain DAMVIQNPRYQVTQFGKPVTLSCSQTLNHNVMYWYQQKSSQAPKLLFHYYDKDFNNEADTPDNFQSRRPNTSFCFLDIRSPGLGDTAMYLCATSSEAPNYEQYFGPGTRLTVT.

The chain links TRBV7-8 to TRBJ2-3; 9 bases are a match to TRBD2. Trimming took 5 bases from V and 0 from J; bases not matched to a gene: 18. CDR1 is SGHVS, CDR2 FQNEAQ, per germline. This CDR3 comprises 20 residues. Here the CDR3 reads CASSLGARGGAARSTDTQYF. The CDR3 DNA reads as TGTGCCAGCAGCCTAGGTGCTCGCGGGGGGGCAGCTCGGAGCACAGATACGCAGTATTTT.

This clone was detected only a few times. The chain joins TRBV6-5 to TRBJ1-1; D perhaps matches TRBD1 (6 bases). The CDR3 loop spans 14 amino acids. From germline, CDR1 is MNHEY and CDR2 SVGAGI. V dropped 6 bases and J dropped 1 base, with 12 bases sitting between them. CDR3 nucleotide sequence: TGTGCCAGCAGCCAGATGACAGGGAACACTGAAGCTTTCTTT. Protein: CASSQMTGNTEAFF.

The chain employs TRBV4-1 and TRBJ2-5; the D gene is possibly TRBD2 (6 bases). V was cut by 4 bases and J by 0 bases, with 18 bases left in between. The CDR3 runs 17 residues. CDR1 is MGHRA and CDR2 is YSYEKL in the germline V gene. The CDR3 here is CASSPDGAGSNQETQYF. The CDR3 DNA is TGCGCCAGCAGCCCGGATGGGGCGGGGTCAAACCAAGAGACCCAGTACTTC.

The chain combines TRBV6-5 with TRBJ2-7, with 11 bases that match TRBD1. Germline CDR1 is MNHEY and CDR2 is SVGAGI. The CDR3 loop spans 14 amino acids. V trimming: 10 bases; J trimming: 4 bases; junction bases outside the gene matches: 9. CDR3 nucleotide sequence: TGTGCCACCCGATGGGGACAGGGGGGGTACGAGCAGTACTTC. It translates to CATRWGQGGYEQYF.

V is TRBV5-1 and J is TRBJ2-1; D possibly corresponds to TRBD2 (7 bases). V was cut by 4 bases and J by 6 bases, with 20 bases left in between. The V gene's germline CDR1 is SGHRS and CDR2 YFSETQ. This CDR3 region has 16 residues. The CDR3 region is CASSPLTRGGGNEQFF. The DNA of the CDR3 is TGCGCCAGCAGCCCTCTGACTAGAGGGGGGGGCAATGAGCAGTTCTTC.

The J gene is TRBJ2-1, the V gene TRBV5-6, with D perhaps TRBD2 (6 bases). Trimming stripped 5 bases from V and 10 bases from J, with 13 bases between. This CDR3 has 12 residues. Germline V gene lookup returns CDR1 SGHDT and CDR2 YYEEEE. CDR3 sequence reads: CASSTMGGEQFF. Here the CDR3 DNA reads TGTGCCAGCAGTACCATGGGAGGCGAGCAGTTCTTC.

V and J are TRBV11-2 and TRBJ2-1; 7 bases are a match to TRBD1. Germline CDR1 and CDR2: SGHAT and FQNNGV. This CDR3 is 14 amino acids long. V shed 4 bases and J 12 bases; nucleotides not matched to a gene: 12. The CDR3 sequence is CASSYLISGGGQFF. The CDR3 region has the DNA TGTGCCAGCAGCTATCTGATTTCAGGGGGTGGGCAGTTCTTC.

This clone occurred once. The DNA is omitted, as the CDR3 cannot be located on it reliably, and the CDR3 follows TCRdb's listing. The chain employs TRBV18 and TRBJ1-2. Germline values: CDR1 KGHSH, CDR2 LQKENI. 18 amino acids form the CDR3, both terminal residues included. Here the CDR3 reads CASSPTSVADPAGYGYTF.

This clone turned up a few times. The gene calls are TRBV6-5 and TRBJ2-7; tentative D call: TRBD2 (6 bases). The CDR3 loop spans 12 amino acids. Germline V gives CDR1 MNHEY, CDR2 SVGAGI. V was pared by 11 bases and J by 0 bases, with 11 bases between. The CDR3 reads CAVGTGSYEQYF. The CDR3 nucleotides read TGTGCCGTCGGGACTGGCTCCTACGAGCAGTACTTC.

The gene calls are TRBV24-1 and TRBJ2-1; TRBD2 is a possible D gene (6 bases). The germline V and J ends were trimmed by 4 bases and 7 bases, with 13 bases remaining between them. The CDR3 has 14 residues. Germline values: CDR1 KGHDR, CDR2 SFDVKD. CDR3 amino acids: CATSDPTSRNEQFF. DNA for the CDR3: TGTGCCACCAGTGACCCGACTAGTAGGAATGAGCAGTTCTTC.

A single count supports this clone. The V call is TRBV18, the J call TRBJ1-2; 9 bases fit TRBD1. Germline V gene lookup returns CDR1 KGHSH and CDR2 LQKENI. V lost 4 bases and J lost 4; bases outside the gene matches: 7. The CDR3 totals 15 residues. CDR3 coding DNA: TGTGCCAGCTCACAAACAGGGGGCGATACCTATGGCTACACCTTC. It codes for CASSQTGGDTYGYTF.

The J gene is TRBJ2-7, the V gene TRBV12-3 or TRBV12-4; D ambiguous. The V gene lost 5 bases and the J gene lost 3 bases, with 5 bases spanning the gap. This CDR3 has 11 residues. The CDR3 DNA is TGTGCCAGCAGTCTCTACTACGAGCAGTACTTC. It translates to CASSLYYEQYF.

This chain uses TRBV7-3 with TRBJ2-1, with TRBD1 identical over 10 bases. The CDR3 is 16 amino acids. V was pared by 2 bases and J by 7 bases, with 8 bases of the junction left unmatched. CDR1 and CDR2 from the germline V gene are SGHTA and FQGTGA. The CDR3 coding sequence is TGTGCCAGCAGCTTAGTTGGGACAGGGGTCTCAAATGAGCAGTTCTTC. Amino acids: CASSLVGTGVSNEQFF.

This clone appeared a few times. The chain combines TRBV27 with TRBJ2-5, with D unresolved. The length of the CDR3 is 15 residues. The germline V gene encodes CDR1 MNHEY and CDR2 SMNVEV (reference sequence). Trimming shortened V by 5 bases and J by 5 bases, and 18 bases separated the two germline ends. In DNA form, the CDR3 reads TGTGCCAGCAGTCCTCGGTCCGGGTTCGAGGAGACCCAGTACTTC. Translation gives CASSPRSGFEETQYF.

The chain joins TRBV29-1 to TRBJ2-3, with TRBD2 matching over 13 bases. This CDR3 contains 17 residues. Germline V gene lookup returns CDR1 SQVTM and CDR2 ANQGSEA. Unmatched junction bases numbered 14, after V lost 6 bases and J lost 5 bases. The CDR3 DNA sequence: TGCAGCGTGCTAGGCCGCACTAGCGGGAGGGCCCTAGATACGCAGTATTTT. Protein product: CSVLGRTSGRALDTQYF.

This chain joins TRBV4-3 and TRBJ2-7; 7 bases fit TRBD1. This CDR3 comprises 14 residues. Germline V gives CDR1 LGHNA, CDR2 YSLEER. The J segment lost 1 base and the V segment lost 5 bases, leaving 5 bases of the junction unmatched. The CDR3, as DNA: TGCGCCAGCAGCGGTTACAGGGGATCCTACGAGCAGTACTTC. It codes for CASSGYRGSYEQYF.

The chain carries TRBV4-1 and TRBJ1-4, with unresolved D. The CDR3 spans 16 residues. The germline V and J ends were trimmed by 0 bases and 4 bases, with 12 bases remaining between them. The V gene's germline CDR1 is MGHRA and CDR2 YSYEKL. CDR3 residues: CASSQDVAAFNEKLFF. For the CDR3, the DNA is TGCGCCAGCAGCCAAGATGTAGCGGCCTTTAATGAAAAACTGTTTTTT.

The chain is built from TRBV7-8 and TRBJ1-3; a possible D gene is TRBD1 (5 bases). CDR3 size: 17 residues. Germline assignment: CDR1 SGHVS and CDR2 FQNEAQ. V was trimmed by 5 bases and J by 1 base, leaving 18 bases between them. The DNA of the CDR3 is TGTGCCAGCAGCCCCATGGTCCAGGGACTTTCTGGAAACACCATATATTTT. Its translation is CASSPMVQGLSGNTIYF.

This clone has a handful of counts. The chain employs TRBV5-4 and TRBJ2-1, with 11 bases identical to TRBD2. V trimming: 4 bases; J trimming: 4 bases; junction bases outside the gene matches: 4. Germline CDR1 is SGHNT and CDR2 is YYREEE (reference sequence). The CDR3 is 15 amino acids. The CDR3 here is CASSPTSGTYNEQFF. Written as DNA, the CDR3 is TGTGCCAGCAGCCCGACTAGCGGGACGTACAATGAGCAGTTCTTC.

This clone showed up just a few times. The V gene is TRBV7-9, the J gene TRBJ1-2; a weak D match, TRBD1 (5 bases). CDR1 and CDR2 (germline): SEHNR, FQNEAQ (reference sequence). CDR3 length: 15 amino acids. V was pared by 4 bases and J by 2 bases, with 14 bases between. The CDR3: CASSYTGTGNYGYTF. CDR3 sequence (DNA): TGTGCCAGCAGCTATACCGGGACTGGCAACTATGGCTACACCTTC.

This rearrangement joins TRBV5-1 to TRBJ1-5; TRBD1 matches at 7 bases. CDR3 length: 16 amino acids. The V and J ends lost 0 bases and 2 bases, in that order; junction bases with no gene match: 5. Germline-derived CDR1 and CDR2 are SGHRS and YFSETQ. CDR3 loop: CASSLEGAAGNQPQHF. As DNA, the CDR3 is TGCGCCAGCAGCTTGGAGGGGGCGGCGGGCAATCAGCCCCAGCATTTT.

The chain employs TRBV5-5 and TRBJ1-2; possibly TRBD1 for D (5 bases). V was trimmed by 0 bases and J by 0 bases, leaving 9 bases between them. The CDR3 contains 15 residues. Per germline, CDR1 SGHKS and CDR2 YYEKEE (reference sequence). This CDR3 reads CASSLATGPNYGYTF. As DNA, the CDR3 is TGTGCCAGCAGCTTGGCCACAGGACCTAACTATGGCTACACCTTC.

The V gene is TRBV5-4, the J gene TRBJ2-3; 10 nucleotides match TRBD1. After removal of 0 bases from V and 6 bases from J, the junction contained 4 bases not matched to a gene. CDR1 is SGHNT and CDR2 is YYREEE in the germline V gene (reference sequence). This CDR3 has 15 residues. CDR3 nucleotides: TGTGCCAGCAGCTTGGGACAGGGGGCGAGGGATACGCAGTATTTT. Protein sequence: CASSLGQGARDTQYF.